This TCR beta chain derives from a study of early T cells in non-severe SARS-CoV-2 infection. Each single cDNA molecule received a unique molecular identifier. TCRdb passed the 5' RACE reads through MiXCR, listing each CDR3 protein once. This sample has tens of thousands of distinct CDR3 sequences, with around 5.6% found just once. Germline V gene sequence: CDR1 SGHRS, CDR2 YFSETQ. The CDR3 runs 18 residues. With 2 bases clipped from V and 4 bases from J, the junction kept 16 bases outside the gene matches. The table lists this clonotype with many counts. The clonotype originates from an adult who was a healthcare worker with PCR-confirmed SARS-CoV-2 infection or an uninfected control (not recorded which). This chain joins TRBV5-1 and TRBJ2-7; 9 bases agree with TRBD2. The material sequenced was whole blood. CDR3 DNA sequence: TGCGCCAGCAGCTTCCTCGAGGTCGGTAGCGGGGGCCGATACGAGCAGTACTTC. Encoded protein: CASSFLEVGSGGRYEQYF.